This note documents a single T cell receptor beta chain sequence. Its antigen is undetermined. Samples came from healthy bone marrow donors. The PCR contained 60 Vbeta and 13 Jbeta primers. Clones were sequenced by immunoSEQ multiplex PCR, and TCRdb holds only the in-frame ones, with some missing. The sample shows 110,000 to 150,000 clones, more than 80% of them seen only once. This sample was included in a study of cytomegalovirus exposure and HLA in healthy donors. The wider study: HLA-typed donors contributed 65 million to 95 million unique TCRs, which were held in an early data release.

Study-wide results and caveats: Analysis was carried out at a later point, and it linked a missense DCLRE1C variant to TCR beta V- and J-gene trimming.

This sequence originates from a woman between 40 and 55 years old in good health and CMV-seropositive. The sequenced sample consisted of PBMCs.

The CDR3 DNA reads as TGTGCCAGCAGCCGGGGCACAGGACAGAATTACGAGCAGTACTTC. Translation gives CASSRGTGQNYEQYF. The chain has TRBV4-2 and TRBJ2-7; weak D call: TRBD1 (6 bases). The CDR3 has 15 amino acids. Trimming removed 4 bases from V and 4 bases from J, with 17 bases in between. Per germline, CDR1 LGHNA and CDR2 YNFKEQ.